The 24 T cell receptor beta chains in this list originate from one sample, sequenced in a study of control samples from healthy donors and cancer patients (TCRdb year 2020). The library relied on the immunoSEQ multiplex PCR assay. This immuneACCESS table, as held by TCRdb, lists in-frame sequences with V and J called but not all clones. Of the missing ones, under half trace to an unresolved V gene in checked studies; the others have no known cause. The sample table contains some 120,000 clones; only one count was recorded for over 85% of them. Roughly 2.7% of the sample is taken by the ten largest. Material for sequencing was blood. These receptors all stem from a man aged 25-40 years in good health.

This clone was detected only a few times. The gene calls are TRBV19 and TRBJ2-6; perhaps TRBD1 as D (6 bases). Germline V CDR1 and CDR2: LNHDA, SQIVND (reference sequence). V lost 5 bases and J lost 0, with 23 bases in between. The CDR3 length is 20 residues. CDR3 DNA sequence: TGTGCCAGTAGTCGGACAGCCGCCTACTCTGGGACCTCTGGGGCCAACGTCCTGACTTTC. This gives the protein CASSRTAAYSGTSGANVLTF.

The CDR3 DNA is TGTGCCAGCAGCCAAAGGGCAGGGGATTCACCCCTCCACTTT. It is translated as CASSQRAGDSPLHF. The rearrangement joins TRBV3-1 (or the pseudogene TRBV3-2) to TRBJ1-6, with D possibly matching TRBD1 (6 bases). Germline CDR1 reads LGHDT; CDR2 reads YNNKEL (reference sequence). V was clipped by 2 bases and J by 8 bases, with 10 bases between them. The CDR3 spans 14 residues.

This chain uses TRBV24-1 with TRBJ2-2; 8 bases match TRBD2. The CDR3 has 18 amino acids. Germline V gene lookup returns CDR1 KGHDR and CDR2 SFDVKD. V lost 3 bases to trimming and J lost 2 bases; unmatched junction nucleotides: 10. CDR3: CATSDVGAGGLNTGELFF. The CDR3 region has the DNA TGTGCCACCAGTGATGTGGGTGCGGGGGGCCTCAACACCGGGGAGCTGTTTTTT.

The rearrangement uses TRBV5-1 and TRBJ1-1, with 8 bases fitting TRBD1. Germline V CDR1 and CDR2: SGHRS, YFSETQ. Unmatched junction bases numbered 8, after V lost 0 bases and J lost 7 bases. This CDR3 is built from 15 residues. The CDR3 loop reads CASSLAAGTGLEAFF. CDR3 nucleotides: TGCGCCAGCAGCTTGGCCGCAGGGACAGGACTTGAAGCTTTCTTT.

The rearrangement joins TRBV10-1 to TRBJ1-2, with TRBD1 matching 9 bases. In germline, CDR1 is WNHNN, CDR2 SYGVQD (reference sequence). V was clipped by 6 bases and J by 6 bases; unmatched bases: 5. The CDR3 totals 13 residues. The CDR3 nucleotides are TGCGCCAGCAGCTCCGGGACAGGGAATGGCTACACCTTC. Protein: CASSSGTGNGYTF.

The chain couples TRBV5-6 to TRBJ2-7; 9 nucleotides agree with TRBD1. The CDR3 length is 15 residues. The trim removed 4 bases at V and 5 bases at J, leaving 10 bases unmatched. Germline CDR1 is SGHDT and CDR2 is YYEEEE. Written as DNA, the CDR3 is TGTGCCAGCAGCGCAGCCTGGACAGGGGCGAACGAGCAGTACGTC. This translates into CASSAAWTGANEQYV.

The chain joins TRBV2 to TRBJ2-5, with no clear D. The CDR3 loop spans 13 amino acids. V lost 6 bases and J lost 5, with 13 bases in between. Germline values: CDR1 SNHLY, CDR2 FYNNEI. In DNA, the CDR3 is TGTGCCAGCAGAGGGTCGGGCTGGGAGACCCAGTACTTC. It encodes CASRGSGWETQYF.

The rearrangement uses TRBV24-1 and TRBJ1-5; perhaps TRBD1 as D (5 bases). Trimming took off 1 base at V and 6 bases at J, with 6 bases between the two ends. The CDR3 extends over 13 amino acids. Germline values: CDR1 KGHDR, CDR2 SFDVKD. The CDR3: CATSDLGTQPQHF. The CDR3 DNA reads TGTGCCACCAGTGATTTAGGGACTCAGCCCCAGCATTTT.

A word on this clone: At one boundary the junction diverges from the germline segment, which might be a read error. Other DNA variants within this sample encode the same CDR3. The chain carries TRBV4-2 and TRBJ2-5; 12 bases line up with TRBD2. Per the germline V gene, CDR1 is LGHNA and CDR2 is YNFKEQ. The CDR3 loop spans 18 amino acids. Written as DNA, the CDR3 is TGTGCCAGCAGTCAAGATGGGTCTAGCGGGGGGGGCCAAGAGACCCAGTACTTC. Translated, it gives CASSQDGSSGGGQETQYF.

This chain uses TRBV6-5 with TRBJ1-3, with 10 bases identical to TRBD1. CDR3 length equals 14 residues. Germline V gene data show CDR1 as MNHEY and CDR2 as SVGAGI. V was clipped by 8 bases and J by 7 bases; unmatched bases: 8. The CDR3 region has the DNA TGTGCCAGCGCCCTCCGGGACAGGGGTAACACCATATATTTT. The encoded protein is CASALRDRGNTIYF.

The CDR3 sequence: CAWSASYSTEAFF. CDR3 coding DNA: TGTGCCTGGAGTGCCTCTTATTCCACTGAAGCTTTCTTT. The rearrangement uses TRBV30 and TRBJ1-1; D gene uncertain. The germline V gene has CDR1 GTSNPN and CDR2 SVGIG (reference sequence). The CDR3 consists of 13 residues. Trimming stripped 1 base from V and 4 bases from J, with 10 bases between.

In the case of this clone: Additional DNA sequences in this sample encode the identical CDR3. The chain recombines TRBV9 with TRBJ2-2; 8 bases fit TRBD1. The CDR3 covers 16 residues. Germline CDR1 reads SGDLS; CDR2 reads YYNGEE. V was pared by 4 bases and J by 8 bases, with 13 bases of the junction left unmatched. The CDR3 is CASSPWRQGARGELFF. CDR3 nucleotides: TGTGCCAGCAGCCCGTGGCGTCAGGGGGCGCGGGGGGAGCTGTTTTTT.

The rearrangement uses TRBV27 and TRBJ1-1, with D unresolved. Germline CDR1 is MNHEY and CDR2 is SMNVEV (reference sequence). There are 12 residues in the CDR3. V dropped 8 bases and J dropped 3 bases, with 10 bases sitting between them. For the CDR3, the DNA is TGTGCCAGCCAAAGCCCCTACACTGAAGCTTTCTTT. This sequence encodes CASQSPYTEAFF.

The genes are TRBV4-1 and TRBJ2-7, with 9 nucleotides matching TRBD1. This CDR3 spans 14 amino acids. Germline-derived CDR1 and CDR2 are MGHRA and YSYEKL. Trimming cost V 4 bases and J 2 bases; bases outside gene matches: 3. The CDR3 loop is CASSRGTGPYEQYF. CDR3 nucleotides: TGCGCCAGCAGCCGCGGGACAGGGCCCTACGAGCAGTACTTC.

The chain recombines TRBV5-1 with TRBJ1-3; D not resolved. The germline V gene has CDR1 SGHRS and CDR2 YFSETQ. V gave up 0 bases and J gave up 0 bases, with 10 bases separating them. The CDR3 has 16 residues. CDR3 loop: CASSLEGITSGNTIYF. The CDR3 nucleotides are TGCGCCAGCAGCTTGGAGGGTATAACCTCTGGAAACACCATATATTTT.

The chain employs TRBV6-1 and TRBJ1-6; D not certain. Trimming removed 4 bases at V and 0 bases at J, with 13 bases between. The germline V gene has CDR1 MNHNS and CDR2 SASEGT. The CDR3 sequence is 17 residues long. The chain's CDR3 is CASSALKGSSYNSPLHF. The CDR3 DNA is TGTGCCAGCAGTGCCCTGAAGGGTAGCTCCTATAATTCACCCCTCCACTTT.

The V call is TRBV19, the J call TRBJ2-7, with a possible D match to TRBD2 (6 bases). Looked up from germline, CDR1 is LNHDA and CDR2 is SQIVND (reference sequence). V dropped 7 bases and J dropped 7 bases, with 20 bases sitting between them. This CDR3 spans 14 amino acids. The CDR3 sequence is CASTHKAGGKEQYF. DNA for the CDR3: TGTGCCAGTACCCATAAAGCAGGCGGGAAAGAGCAGTACTTC.

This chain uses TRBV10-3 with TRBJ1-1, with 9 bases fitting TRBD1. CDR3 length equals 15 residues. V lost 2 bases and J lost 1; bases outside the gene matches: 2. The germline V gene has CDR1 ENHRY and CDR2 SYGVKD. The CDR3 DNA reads TGTGCCATCAGTGAGGGGACAGGGCCGAACACTGAAGCTTTCTTT. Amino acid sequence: CAISEGTGPNTEAFF.

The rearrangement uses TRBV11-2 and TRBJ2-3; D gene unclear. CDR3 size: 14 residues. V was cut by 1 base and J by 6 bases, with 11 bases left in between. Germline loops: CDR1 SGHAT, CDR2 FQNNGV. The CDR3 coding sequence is TGTGCCAGCAGCTTAGGGAATTCAAGGGATACGCAGTATTTT. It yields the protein CASSLGNSRDTQYF.

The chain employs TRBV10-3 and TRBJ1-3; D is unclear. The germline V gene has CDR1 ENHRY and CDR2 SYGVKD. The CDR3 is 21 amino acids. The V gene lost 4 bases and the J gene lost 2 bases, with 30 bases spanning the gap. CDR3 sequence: CAISGRPRSPSHDEAGNTIYF. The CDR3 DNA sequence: TGTGCCATCAGTGGGCGACCTCGGTCCCCCTCGCATGACGAGGCTGGAAACACCATATATTTT.

As DNA, the CDR3 is TGTGCCTCACAGGACAGCGAAAACACCGGGGAGCTGTTTTTT. This gives the protein CASQDSENTGELFF. The gene calls are TRBV10-3 and TRBJ2-2; D might be TRBD1 (6 bases). Germline V gene sequence: CDR1 ENHRY, CDR2 SYGVKD. CDR3 length: 14 residues. V lost 11 bases to trimming and J lost 2 bases, with 15 bases between them.

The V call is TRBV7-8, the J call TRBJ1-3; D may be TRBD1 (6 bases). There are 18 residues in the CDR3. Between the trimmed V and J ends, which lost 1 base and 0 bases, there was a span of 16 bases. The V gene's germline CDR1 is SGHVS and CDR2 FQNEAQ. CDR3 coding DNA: TGTGCCAGCAGCTTAGAGGGGGTTCCTAGGAGCTCTGGAAACACCATATATTTT. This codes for CASSLEGVPRSSGNTIYF.

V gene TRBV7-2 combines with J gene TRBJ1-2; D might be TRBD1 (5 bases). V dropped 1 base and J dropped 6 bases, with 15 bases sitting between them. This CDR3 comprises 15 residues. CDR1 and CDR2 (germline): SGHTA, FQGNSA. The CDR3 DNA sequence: TGTGCCAGCAGCTTAGGGCTCGGGACCACGGATGGCTACACCTTC. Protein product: CASSLGLGTTDGYTF.

CDR3 DNA: TGTGCCACCAGCAGAGATGGGACAAGAAATCAGCCCCAGCATTTT. Translating gives CATSRDGTRNQPQHF. The genes are TRBV15 and TRBJ1-5; D possibly corresponds to TRBD1 (6 bases). Germline V gene sequence: CDR1 LNHNV, CDR2 YYDKDF (reference sequence). The V end was cut by 0 bases, the J end by 4 bases, with 10 bases between. The length of the CDR3 is 15 residues.